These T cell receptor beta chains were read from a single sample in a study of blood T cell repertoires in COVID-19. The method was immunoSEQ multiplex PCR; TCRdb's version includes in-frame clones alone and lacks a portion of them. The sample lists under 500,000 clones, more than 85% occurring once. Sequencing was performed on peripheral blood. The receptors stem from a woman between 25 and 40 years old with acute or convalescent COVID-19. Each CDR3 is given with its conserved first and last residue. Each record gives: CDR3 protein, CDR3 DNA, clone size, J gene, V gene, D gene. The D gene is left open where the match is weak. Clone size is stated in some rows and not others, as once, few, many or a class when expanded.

cdr3_aa: CASSQGAGLLYGYTF; cdr3_nt: TGCGCCAGCAGCCAAGGAGCGGGTCTTCTCTATGGCTACACCTTC; clone_size: -; j_call: TRBJ1-2; v_call: TRBV4-1; d_call: -
cdr3_aa: CTGLAQETQYF; cdr3_nt: TGCACGGGACTAGCTCAAGAGACCCAGTACTTC; clone_size: -; j_call: TRBJ2-5; v_call: TRBV20-1; d_call: TRBD2
cdr3_aa: CASSEGGSYEQYF; cdr3_nt: TGCGCCAGCAGTGAGGGGGGGTCCTACGAGCAGTACTTC; clone_size: -; j_call: TRBJ2-7; v_call: TRBV10-2; d_call: -
cdr3_aa: CASSLSGNQPQHF; cdr3_nt: TGTGCCAGTTCCTTGAGCGGGAATCAGCCCCAGCATTTT; clone_size: -; j_call: TRBJ1-5; v_call: TRBV19; d_call: -
cdr3_aa: CATSDYRGGFETQYF; cdr3_nt: TGTGCCACCAGTGATTACAGGGGAGGATTCGAGACCCAGTACTTC; clone_size: -; j_call: TRBJ2-5; v_call: TRBV24-1; d_call: -
cdr3_aa: CASSKDRGVGEKLFF; cdr3_nt: TGTGCCAGCAGCAAGGACCGGGGGGTCGGGGAAAAACTGTTTTTT; clone_size: -; j_call: TRBJ1-4; v_call: TRBV5-4; d_call: -
cdr3_aa: CASRGQGAVRYEQYF; cdr3_nt: TGTGCCAGCAGGGGACAGGGGGCAGTAAGGTACGAGCAGTACTTC; clone_size: few; j_call: TRBJ2-7; v_call: TRBV6-5; d_call: TRBD1
cdr3_aa: CASSYSTGYNEQFF; cdr3_nt: TGTGCCAGCAGTTACTCGACAGGTTACAATGAGCAGTTCTTC; clone_size: -; j_call: TRBJ2-1; v_call: TRBV6-5; d_call: -
cdr3_aa: CATSDSPVGQGAFF; cdr3_nt: TGTGCCACCAGTGATTCGCCCGTAGGACAGGGAGCTTTCTTT; clone_size: -; j_call: TRBJ1-1; v_call: TRBV24-1; d_call: TRBD1
cdr3_aa: CASSPEGLPYNEQFF; cdr3_nt: TGTGCCAGCAGCCCCGAAGGACTTCCATACAATGAGCAGTTCTTC; clone_size: -; j_call: TRBJ2-1; v_call: TRBV7-8; d_call: -
cdr3_aa: CASTRRGQGSETQYF; cdr3_nt: TGTGCCAGTACCCGCCGCGGACAGGGGAGTGAGACCCAGTACTTC; clone_size: -; j_call: TRBJ2-5; v_call: TRBV19; d_call: TRBD1
cdr3_aa: CASSLDPLTSEKLFF; cdr3_nt: TGTGCCAGCAGCTTGGATCCACTTACTAGCGAAAAACTGTTTTTT; clone_size: once; j_call: TRBJ1-4; v_call: TRBV5-5; d_call: -
cdr3_aa: CASSTGQGRTEAFF; cdr3_nt: TGTGCCAGTAGTACTGGACAGGGGAGGACTGAAGCTTTCTTT; clone_size: -; j_call: TRBJ1-1; v_call: TRBV19; d_call: TRBD1
cdr3_aa: CASSAPELSYNEQFF; cdr3_nt: TGCGCCAGCAGCGCCCCTGAGCTCTCCTACAATGAGCAGTTCTTC; clone_size: once; j_call: TRBJ2-1; v_call: TRBV5-1; d_call: -
cdr3_aa: CASSPLGRNQETQYF; cdr3_nt: TGTGCCAGCAGCCCATTGGGGCGGAATCAAGAGACCCAGTACTTC; clone_size: -; j_call: TRBJ2-5; v_call: TRBV5-4; d_call: -
cdr3_aa: CASSPLQGNGQPQHF; cdr3_nt: TGCGCCAGCTCCCCACTCCAGGGAAATGGTCAGCCCCAGCATTTT; clone_size: -; j_call: TRBJ1-5; v_call: TRBV4-1; d_call: -
cdr3_aa: CASSKQGEGNTIYF; cdr3_nt: TGTGCCAGCAGCAAACAGGGCGAGGGAAACACCATATATTTT; clone_size: -; j_call: TRBJ1-3; v_call: TRBV9; d_call: -
cdr3_aa: CASSGRRGRSNTGELFF; cdr3_nt: TGTGCCAGCAGTGGGCGGCGGGGGCGATCGAACACCGGGGAGCTGTTTTTT; clone_size: -; j_call: TRBJ2-2; v_call: TRBV2; d_call: -
cdr3_aa: CASSKGDRQGAVPQHF; cdr3_nt: TGTGCCAGCAGCAAAGGGGATAGACAGGGGGCAGTGCCCCAGCATTTT; clone_size: -; j_call: TRBJ1-5; v_call: TRBV21-1; d_call: -
cdr3_aa: CASSQMAGTPTNEKLFF; cdr3_nt: TGTGCCAGCAGCCAAATGGCGGGGACCCCCACTAATGAAAAACTGTTTTTT; clone_size: -; j_call: TRBJ1-4; v_call: TRBV3-1/TRBV3-2; d_call: -
cdr3_aa: CASSQDSTGRSPLHF; cdr3_nt: TGCGCCAGCAGCCAAGATTCGACAGGGAGGTCACCCCTCCACTTT; clone_size: -; j_call: TRBJ1-6; v_call: TRBV4-1; d_call: TRBD1
cdr3_aa: CASSILGGSGNTIYF; cdr3_nt: TGTGCCAGTAGTATATTGGGGGGCTCTGGAAACACCATATATTTT; clone_size: -; j_call: TRBJ1-3; v_call: TRBV19; d_call: -
cdr3_aa: CASSDEEDWGGTEAFF; cdr3_nt: TGTGCCAGCAGCGATGAAGAGGACTGGGGGGGTACTGAAGCTTTCTTT; clone_size: -; j_call: TRBJ1-1; v_call: TRBV5-6; d_call: -
cdr3_aa: CASSRLGGQGNYEQYF; cdr3_nt: TGTGCCAGCAGCCGTCTCGGGGGGCAGGGGAATTACGAGCAGTACTTC; clone_size: -; j_call: TRBJ2-7; v_call: TRBV3-1/TRBV3-2; d_call: -
cdr3_aa: CASSDSTGGGGQPQHF; cdr3_nt: TGTGCCAGCAGTGACTCAACAGGGGGCGGTGGACAGCCCCAGCATTTT; clone_size: -; j_call: TRBJ1-5; v_call: TRBV6-4; d_call: TRBD1
cdr3_aa: CASSQGPRGTNQPQHF; cdr3_nt: TGTGCCAGCAGCCAAGGCCCTAGGGGCACGAATCAGCCCCAGCATTTT; clone_size: -; j_call: TRBJ1-5; v_call: TRBV4-2; d_call: -
cdr3_aa: CASSGSYEQYF; cdr3_nt: TGCGCCAGCAGCGGGAGCTACGAGCAGTACTTC; clone_size: -; j_call: TRBJ2-7; v_call: TRBV5-1; d_call: -
cdr3_aa: CATSDFGGQPAGELFF; cdr3_nt: TGTGCCACCAGTGATTTTGGCGGACAGCCCGCCGGGGAGCTGTTTTTT; clone_size: -; j_call: TRBJ2-2; v_call: TRBV24-1; d_call: -
cdr3_aa: CSVESGFNEQFF; cdr3_nt: TGCAGCGTTGAATCCGGGTTCAATGAGCAGTTCTTC; clone_size: -; j_call: TRBJ2-1; v_call: TRBV29-1; d_call: -
cdr3_aa: CASSTGAYNSPLHF; cdr3_nt: TGTGCCAGTTCGACAGGGGCCTATAATTCACCCCTCCACTTT; clone_size: -; j_call: TRBJ1-6; v_call: TRBV19; d_call: TRBD1
cdr3_aa: CASSPDSSTDTQYF; cdr3_nt: TGTGCCAGCAGTCCCGACAGTAGCACAGATACGCAGTATTTT; clone_size: -; j_call: TRBJ2-3; v_call: TRBV28; d_call: -
cdr3_aa: CASSPITGANTEAFF; cdr3_nt: TGTGCCAGCAGCCCAATAACAGGGGCAAACACTGAAGCTTTCTTT; clone_size: -; j_call: TRBJ1-1; v_call: TRBV7-9; d_call: TRBD1
cdr3_aa: CASNTAGAANEKLFF; cdr3_nt: TGTGCCAGCAACACAGCGGGGGCAGCTAATGAAAAACTGTTTTTT; clone_size: -; j_call: TRBJ1-4; v_call: TRBV2; d_call: -
cdr3_aa: CASSLRGGQDEQYF; cdr3_nt: TGTGCCAGCAGCTTACGCGGGGGGCAGGACGAGCAGTACTTC; clone_size: once; j_call: TRBJ2-7; v_call: TRBV7-3; d_call: TRBD2
cdr3_aa: CASSATGQLNQPQHF; cdr3_nt: TGTGCCAGCAGCGCGACAGGGCAACTAAATCAGCCCCAGCATTTT; clone_size: -; j_call: TRBJ1-5; v_call: TRBV9; d_call: TRBD1